Below are 28 T cell receptor beta chains sequenced from a single sample in a study of blood T cell repertoires in COVID-19. Repertoires were generated with immunoSEQ multiplex PCR, while TCRdb's copy carries only in-frame clones and drops some. The repertoire holds roughly 250,000 clones, with around 83% as singletons. Sequencing used peripheral blood. These receptors originate from a woman aged 45 to 65 with acute or convalescent COVID-19.

The J gene is TRBJ1-1, the V gene TRBV28; D unresolved. Germline CDR1 and CDR2: MDHEN and SYDVKM. The CDR3 is 14 amino acids. V lost 5 bases and J lost 2, with 12 bases in between. In DNA, the CDR3 is TGTGCCAGCAGTGAGGTCGACGCAAACACTGAAGCTTTCTTT. Protein: CASSEVDANTEAFF.

V is TRBV11-3 and J is TRBJ2-5; 7 bases agree with TRBD1. Trimming took 5 bases from V and 5 from J; bases not matched to a gene: 8. The CDR3 extends over 14 amino acids. Germline V gene sequence: CDR1 SGHNT, CDR2 YENEEA. CDR3 sequence reads: CASSPGTAYETQYF. CDR3 in DNA: TGTGCCAGCAGCCCCGGGACAGCCTACGAGACCCAGTACTTC. The entire variable domain, with the rest obtained from reference TRBV11-3 and TRBJ2-5, is as follows: EAGVVQSPRYKIIEKKQPVAFWCNPISGHNTLYWYLQNLGQGPELLIRYENEEAVDDSQLPKDRFSAERLKGVDSTLKIQPAELGDSAVYLCASSPGTAYETQYFGPGTRLLVL.

V and J are TRBV28 and TRBJ1-5, with 10 bases fitting TRBD1. This CDR3 spans 14 amino acids. The V segment lost 6 bases and the J segment 13 bases; nucleotides outside the gene matches: 12. Germline V gives CDR1 MDHEN, CDR2 SYDVKM. The DNA for the CDR3 is TGTGCCAGCAGATCGGGACAGGGGTTTTGGCCTCAGCATTTT. Its protein product is CASRSGQGFWPQHF.

This clone was recorded many times. The genes are TRBV2 and TRBJ2-2; D gene unclear. This CDR3 region has 14 residues. The V end was cut by 6 bases, the J end by 0 bases, with 8 bases between. Germline V gene data show CDR1 as SNHLY and CDR2 as FYNNEI. This CDR3 reads CASRRNTNTGELFF. Here the CDR3 DNA reads TGTGCCAGCAGGAGGAATACGAACACCGGGGAGCTGTTTTTT.

The chain employs TRBV6-2 or TRBV6-3 and TRBJ1-1, with D uncertain. The germline V gene has CDR1 MNHEY and CDR2 SVGEGT. Trimming shortened V by 5 bases and J by 3 bases, and 10 bases separated the two germline ends. The CDR3 loop spans 13 amino acids. DNA for the CDR3: TGTGCCAGCAGTAATATTTTGTACACTGAAGCTTTCTTT. This sequence encodes CASSNILYTEAFF.

This sequence joins TRBV10-2 and TRBJ2-6, with D tentatively TRBD1 (7 bases). This CDR3 region has 17 residues. Germline V gene sequence: CDR1 WSHSY, CDR2 SAAADI. V was trimmed by 4 bases and J by 2 bases, leaving 15 bases between them. CDR3 sequence (DNA): TGCGCCAGCAGTGTGTTCCAGGGGGGTGCTGGGGCCAACGTCCTGACTTTC. Translated: CASSVFQGGAGANVLTF.

V gene TRBV5-1 combines with J gene TRBJ1-2; D unclear. The CDR3 has 14 residues. Germline assignment: CDR1 SGHRS and CDR2 YFSETQ. Trimming left V 0 bases short and J 4 bases short, with 10 bases between. CDR3 residues: CASSLDAETYGYTF. The CDR3 DNA is TGCGCCAGCAGCTTGGACGCAGAAACCTATGGCTACACCTTC.

The CDR3 spells CASRVGRELFF. CDR3 sequence (DNA): TGTGCCAGCAGGGTGGGCCGGGAGCTGTTTTTT. The chain employs TRBV6-5 and TRBJ2-2, with no clear D. This CDR3 comprises 11 residues. V lost 6 bases, J lost 9 bases, and 8 bases lay in between. In germline, CDR1 is MNHEY, CDR2 SVGAGI.

As regards this clone: This same CDR3 is encoded by further DNA sequences in the sample. The rearrangement links TRBV15 to TRBJ2-7; 8 nucleotides align to TRBD1. The CDR3 consists of 17 residues. Looked up from germline, CDR1 is LNHNV and CDR2 is YYDKDF (reference sequence). Germline trimming cut 1 base from V and 5 bases from J; bases unmatched to any gene: 13. The CDR3 sequence: CATSRVRRSQGADEQYF. The CDR3 region has the DNA TGTGCCACCAGCAGAGTTCGAAGGTCGCAGGGGGCCGACGAGCAGTACTTC.

The J gene is TRBJ2-7, the V gene TRBV11-2; D might be TRBD2 (5 bases). The germline V and J ends were trimmed by 8 bases and 4 bases, with 15 bases remaining between them. The CDR3 is 13 residues long. Germline CDR1 is SGHAT and CDR2 is FQNNGV. This chain's CDR3 is CASEDLRGYEQYF. The DNA for the CDR3 is TGTGCCAGCGAGGACTTGCGAGGGTACGAGCAGTACTTC.

V is TRBV11-2 and J is TRBJ2-7; D ambiguous. The V gene lost 4 bases and the J gene lost 3 bases, with 13 bases spanning the gap. The germline V gene encodes CDR1 SGHAT and CDR2 FQNNGV. There are 14 residues in the CDR3. The CDR3 nucleotides are TGTGCCAGCAGCTACTTACAGCAGAGCTACGAGCAGTACTTC. It specifies CASSYLQQSYEQYF. Looking up the rest from reference TRBV11-2 and TRBJ2-7 gives the full variable domain: EAGVAQSPRYKIIEKRQSVAFWCNPISGHATLYWYQQILGQGPKLLIQFQNNGVVDDSQLPKDRFSAERLKGVDSTLKIQPAKLEDSAVYLCASSYLQQSYEQYFGPGTRLTVT.

V is TRBV12-3 or TRBV12-4 and J is TRBJ2-7, with unresolved D. V lost 5 bases and J lost 5, with 10 bases in between. The CDR3 extends over 12 amino acids. The CDR3 protein is CASSTILNEQYF. In DNA form, the CDR3 reads TGTGCCAGCAGTACTATTTTAAACGAGCAGTACTTC.

V gene TRBV5-4 combines with J gene TRBJ2-7, with TRBD1 as a possible D gene (5 bases). V lost 4 bases and J lost 3, with 11 bases in between. The CDR3 has 13 amino acids. Per germline, CDR1 SGHNT and CDR2 YYREEE (reference sequence). The CDR3 sequence is CASSGDRFYEQYF. The CDR3 DNA reads as TGTGCCAGCAGCGGAGACAGATTCTACGAGCAGTACTTC.

V is TRBV30 and J is TRBJ1-3; 7 bases are shared with TRBD1. Germline values: CDR1 GTSNPN, CDR2 SVGIG (reference sequence). The CDR3 has 14 amino acids. With V trimmed by 2 bases and J by 2 bases, 3 bases remained unmatched. In nucleotides, the CDR3 is TGTGCCTGGAGTACAGGGGTTACTGGAAACACCATATATTTT. It yields the protein CAWSTGVTGNTIYF.

The count of this clone is one. This chain links TRBV29-1 with TRBJ1-4; D may be TRBD1 (5 bases). The V end lost 3 bases, the J end lost 8 bases, and 19 bases lay between the germline ends. Germline V CDR1 and CDR2: SQVTM, ANQGSEA. The CDR3 length is 15 residues. CDR3 residues: CSVETLHDSREKLFF. The CDR3 coding sequence is TGCAGCGTTGAGACACTACATGACAGTAGGGAAAAACTGTTTTTT.

This clone was detected once. V is TRBV7-2 and J is TRBJ1-3, with 9 bases matching TRBD1. Germline loops: CDR1 SGHTA, CDR2 FQGNSA. The CDR3 is 15 residues long. With 3 bases clipped from V and 1 base from J, the junction kept 1 base outside the gene matches. CDR3 amino acids: CASSFDRGSGNTIYF. CDR3 nucleotides: TGTGCCAGCAGCTTCGACAGGGGGTCTGGAAACACCATATATTTT.

The V call is TRBV5-4, the J call TRBJ2-3; TRBD2 matches at 7 bases. V was pared by 0 bases and J by 7 bases, with 2 bases of the junction left unmatched. This CDR3 has 13 amino acids. The germline gives CDR1 SGHNT, CDR2 YYREEE (reference sequence). The CDR3, as DNA: TGTGCCAGCAGCTTGGCGGGGGGAAATACGCAGTATTTT. This translates into CASSLAGGNTQYF.

V and J are TRBV7-9 and TRBJ1-2; 7 nucleotides line up with TRBD1. CDR3 length equals 15 residues. V shed 3 bases and J 6 bases; nucleotides not matched to a gene: 10. Per the germline V gene, CDR1 is SEHNR and CDR2 is FQNEAQ (reference sequence). The DNA of the CDR3 is TGTGCCAGCAGCTTGACAGGGAATGGGCTGGATGGCTACACCTTC. This codes for CASSLTGNGLDGYTF. Filled out from reference TRBV7-9 and TRBJ1-2, the complete variable domain reads DTGVSQNPRHKITKRGQNVTFRCDPISEHNRLYWYRQTLGQGPEFLTYFQNEAQLEKSRLLSDRFSAERPKGSFSTLEIQRTEQGDSAMYLCASSLTGNGLDGYTFGSGTRLTVV.

CDR3 sequence: CASSQGPPSTDTQYF. As DNA, the CDR3 is TGTGCCAGCAGCCAGGGCCCCCCCAGCACAGATACGCAGTATTTT. The chain recombines TRBV7-2 with TRBJ2-3; maybe TRBD1 (5 bases). CDR3 size: 15 residues. Germline values: CDR1 SGHTA, CDR2 FQGNSA. V lost 5 bases, J lost 0 bases, and 12 bases lay in between.

This clone was recorded only once. The V and J genes are TRBV2 and TRBJ2-3; 8 positions match TRBD1. Germline V lookup: CDR1 SNHLY, CDR2 FYNNEI. The CDR3 is 13 residues long. J gave up 1 base and V 6 bases, and 0 bases lay outside the gene matches. DNA of the CDR3: TGTGCCAGCAGGGGACAGGGCACAGATACGCAGTATTTT. Translation: CASRGQGTDTQYF.

V usage is TRBV7-9 and J usage is TRBJ2-7; 10 bases map to TRBD1. From germline, CDR1 is SEHNR and CDR2 FQNEAQ (reference sequence). Trimming took 5 bases from V and 3 from J; bases not matched to a gene: 1. The CDR3 has 13 residues. Here the CDR3 DNA reads TGTGCCAGCAGCCGGACAGGGGGCTACGAGCAGTACTTC. Translating it yields CASSRTGGYEQYF.

As regards this clone: The germline gene is not matched at one end of the junction; a read error may be the cause. The J gene is TRBJ2-7, the V gene TRBV13, with 7 bases identical to TRBD1. The length of the CDR3 is 12 residues. Germline loops: CDR1 PRHDT, CDR2 FYEKMQ (reference sequence). The CDR3 region is CASSINRGLQNF. The CDR3 bases are TGTGCCAGCAGCATCAACAGGGGTCTGCAGAACTTC.

The chain uses TRBV5-1 and TRBJ2-3; D is possibly TRBD2 (6 bases). V lost 4 bases to trimming and J lost 3 bases, with 15 bases between them. The germline V gene encodes CDR1 SGHRS and CDR2 YFSETQ. The CDR3 covers 15 residues. CDR3 DNA: TGCGCCAGCAGCCCCGGAGGGGCCTCAACAGATACGCAGTATTTT. Translated: CASSPGGASTDTQYF.

The rearrangement links TRBV7-2 to TRBJ2-5, with 7 bases aligning to TRBD2. The CDR3 sequence is 14 residues long. J gave up 5 bases and V 5 bases, and 8 bases lay outside the gene matches. Germline V gene lookup returns CDR1 SGHTA and CDR2 FQGNSA. CDR3 DNA: TGTGCCAGCAGCGGACTAGGGAGGCTGGAGACCCAGTACTTC. It specifies CASSGLGRLETQYF.

The V and J genes are TRBV6-1 and TRBJ2-5; weak D call: TRBD1 (5 bases). This CDR3 contains 13 residues. With 3 bases removed from V and 2 bases from J, the gap between germline ends came to 7 bases. Per germline, CDR1 MNHNS and CDR2 SASEGT. DNA of the CDR3: TGTGCCAGCAGTGAGGACACACAAGAGACCCAGTACTTC. Translating gives CASSEDTQETQYF.

The chain combines TRBV3-1 (or the pseudogene TRBV3-2) with TRBJ2-2; 12 positions match TRBD2. The CDR3 length is 19 residues. CDR1 LGHDT and CDR2 YNNKEL come from the germline V gene (reference sequence). The ends lost 1 base at V and 4 bases at J; junction bases unmatched: 10. CDR3 sequence: CASSQVRLAGGLVTGELFF. The CDR3 nucleotides read TGTGCCAGCAGCCAAGTTCGCCTAGCGGGGGGGCTGGTCACCGGGGAGCTGTTTTTT.

This clone was seen more than once but under ten times. Additional DNA sequences in this sample encode the identical CDR3. V and J are TRBV5-8 and TRBJ1-2; tentatively, D is TRBD1 (6 bases). CDR1 is SGHTS and CDR2 is YDEGEE in the germline V gene. The CDR3 is made up of 14 amino acids. Deletions cut 5 bases from V and 5 bases from J, with 16 bases between. The CDR3 spells CASSRGQQGYGYTF. CDR3 DNA sequence: TGTGCCAGCAGTCGTGGACAGCAGGGTTATGGCTACACCTTC.

Only a few counts were recorded for this clone. The chain uses TRBV5-4 and TRBJ2-5; weak D call: TRBD2 (5 bases). This CDR3 spans 15 amino acids. Germline lookup yields CDR1 SGHNT and CDR2 YYREEE (reference sequence). Deletions cut 4 bases from V and 4 bases from J, with 17 bases between. CDR3 protein: CASSPGGAVLETQYF. The CDR3 DNA reads as TGTGCCAGCAGCCCTGGTGGAGCGGTTCTAGAGACCCAGTACTTC.